Listed below are T cell receptor beta chains from one sample, sequenced in a study of Tregs in tolerant kidney transplant recipients. TCRdb's copy holds only in-frame clones and misses some; the assay was immunoSEQ multiplex PCR. The repertoire consists of 200,000 to 300,000 clones, with 80% to 85% occurring once and the leading ten covering 0.5% to 0.65%. Sequences were obtained from CD4+ T cells from blood. Receptors were obtained from a human donor in good health. The CDR3 runs from the conserved cysteine through the conserved F or W. The order of the fields is V gene, clone size, D gene, J gene, CDR3 protein, CDR3 DNA. D genes are given only for firm matches. A clone size is listed for some rows: how often the clone was seen (once, few, many), or a class if it is expanded.

>TRBV7-2|-|TRBD2|TRBJ2-7
CASSLVASGNYEQYF
TGTGCCAGCAGCTTAGTGGCTAGCGGGAACTACGAGCAGTACTTC
>TRBV6-4|-|TRBD2|TRBJ2-1
CASRSGRATYNEQFF
TGTGCCAGCAGAAGCGGGAGGGCAACCTACAATGAGCAGTTCTTC
>TRBV18|-|-|TRBJ1-1
CASSRDSMNTEAFF
TGTGCCAGCTCACGAGACAGCATGAACACTGAAGCTTTCTTT
>TRBV19|-|-|TRBJ1-1
CASSRGSGLPNTEAFF
TGTGCCAGTAGTCGGGGGTCTGGACTTCCGAACACTGAAGCTTTCTTT
>TRBV18|few|TRBD2|TRBJ2-1
CASSPPSLAGGDNEQFF
TGTGCCAGCTCACCACCGAGTTTAGCGGGGGGGGACAATGAGCAGTTCTTC
>TRBV30|once|-|TRBJ2-7
CAWDFAGRSYEQYF
TGTGCCTGGGATTTCGCGGGAAGGTCCTACGAGCAGTACTTC
>TRBV10-2|-|-|TRBJ1-6
CASRGARDSPLHF
TGCGCCAGCAGGGGGGCGAGGGATTCACCCCTCCACTTT
>TRBV7-9|once|TRBD2|TRBJ2-1
CASSHPGGGNEQFF
TGTGCCAGCAGCCACCCCGGGGGGGGCAATGAGCAGTTCTTC
>TRBV4-2|-|-|TRBJ2-5
CASSQDAVGSLQETQYF
TGTGCCAGCAGCCAAGATGCGGTGGGGTCCCTCCAAGAGACCCAGTACTTC
>TRBV2|-|TRBD2|TRBJ2-1
CASTGRLLAGVDEQFF
TGTGCCAGCACAGGGCGCCTCCTAGCGGGAGTGGATGAGCAGTTCTTC
>TRBV6-1|-|-|TRBJ1-1
CASSWTMNTEAFF
TGTGCCAGCAGCTGGACCATGAACACTGAAGCTTTCTTT
>TRBV7-9|-|-|TRBJ1-1
CASSSQQNTEAFF
TGTGCCAGCAGCTCTCAACAGAACACTGAAGCTTTCTTT
>TRBV10-1|-|TRBD1|TRBJ2-7
CASNTGQVDRIAYEQYF
TGCGCCAGCAATACGGGACAGGTTGATCGGATAGCCTACGAGCAGTACTTC
>TRBV30|-|-|TRBJ2-2
CAWSRTGELFF
TGTGCCTGGAGTAGGACCGGGGAGCTGTTTTTT
>TRBV7-2|-|TRBD2|TRBJ2-7
CASSLVPSGDYEQYF
TGTGCCAGCAGCTTAGTTCCTAGCGGGGACTACGAGCAGTACTTC
>TRBV28|-|-|TRBJ1-1
CASSSPGENTEAFF
TGTGCCAGCAGTTCTCCGGGAGAGAACACTGAAGCTTTCTTT
>TRBV9|-|-|TRBJ2-6
CASSVRLAGANVLTF
TGTGCCAGCAGCGTCCGGCTAGCTGGGGCCAACGTCCTGACTTTC
>TRBV6-6|-|TRBD2|TRBJ2-5
CASRPSGQETQYF
TGTGCCAGCAGACCTAGCGGACAAGAGACCCAGTACTTC
>TRBV2|-|-|TRBJ1-4
CASTLRGSSTNEKLFF
TGTGCCAGCACTCTTCGCGGTAGCTCAACTAATGAAAAACTGTTTTTT
>TRBV11-2|once|-|TRBJ2-6
CASSLVGSASGANVLTF
TGTGCCAGCAGCTTAGTTGGGTCAGCCTCTGGGGCCAACGTCCTGACTTTC
>TRBV21-1|-|-|TRBJ2-2
CASFPKKGPQANTGELFF
TGTGCCAGCTTTCCTAAGAAGGGACCACAGGCCAACACCGGGGAGCTGTTTTTT
>TRBV7-7|-|-|TRBJ2-5
CASSLDQGIQETQYF
TGTGCCAGCAGCCTAGACCAGGGAATTCAAGAGACCCAGTACTTC
>TRBV18|once|TRBD1|TRBJ2-1
CASSPRGRGNNEQFF
TGTGCCAGCTCACCTAGGGGGCGCGGCAACAATGAGCAGTTCTTC
>TRBV18|-|-|TRBJ2-7
CASSTTEPSYEQYF
TGTGCCAGCTCAACTACGGAGCCCTCCTACGAGCAGTACTTC
>TRBV10-2|few|-|TRBJ1-4
CASSDRGSTNEKLFF
TGCGCCAGCAGTGATCGAGGCTCAACTAATGAAAAACTGTTTTTT
>TRBV10-3|once|-|TRBJ2-5
CAIGRGDQETQYF
TGTGCCATCGGGAGGGGGGACCAAGAGACCCAGTACTTC
>TRBV30|-|-|TRBJ1-1
CACAVNTEAFF
TGTGCCTGTGCTGTGAACACTGAAGCTTTCTTT
>TRBV30|once|-|TRBJ2-2
CAWSVLRKSGELFF
TGTGCCTGGAGTGTTCTGAGGAAGTCCGGGGAGCTGTTTTTT
>TRBV14|few|-|TRBJ1-1
CASSQDVRWMDTEAFF
TGTGCCAGCAGCCAAGACGTCAGGTGGATGGACACTGAAGCTTTCTTT
>TRBV5-1|-|TRBD1|TRBJ2-5
CASSRTGGEETQYF
TGCGCCAGCAGCCGGACAGGGGGCGAAGAGACCCAGTACTTC
>TRBV18|-|TRBD1|TRBJ2-1
CASSKTGDPYNEQFF
TGTGCCAGCTCAAAAACAGGGGATCCCTACAATGAGCAGTTCTTC
>TRBV7-3|-|-|TRBJ2-1
CASSLILGNEQFF
TGTGCCAGCAGCTTAATTTTGGGGAATGAGCAGTTCTTC
>TRBV5-1|-|-|TRBJ2-4
CASSPGFGIQYF
TGCGCCAGCAGCCCCGGTTTTGGCATTCAGTACTTC
>TRBV18|-|TRBD1|TRBJ2-1
CASSPPPGGASYNEQFF
TGTGCCAGCTCACCACCGCCAGGGGGCGCGTCCTACAATGAGCAGTTCTTC
>TRBV30|-|TRBD1|TRBJ1-2
CAWSAGQGAYGYTF
TGTGCCTGGAGTGCTGGACAGGGGGCCTATGGCTACACCTTC
>TRBV5-4|-|TRBD2|TRBJ2-3
CASSERGGRTDTQYF
TGTGCCAGCAGCGAACGGGGGGGCCGTACAGATACGCAGTATTTT
>TRBV6-5|-|TRBD2|TRBJ2-7
CASTRSRGDYEQYF
TGTGCCAGCACCCGCTCACGGGGGGATTACGAGCAGTACTTC
>TRBV5-1|-|-|TRBJ1-3
CASSFGPGSGNTIYF
TGCGCCAGCAGCTTCGGACCGGGCTCCGGAAACACCATATATTTT
>TRBV18|-|TRBD1|TRBJ1-5
CASSSLDRGRSRSNQPQHF
TGTGCCAGCTCCTCCTTGGACAGGGGGCGAAGTAGGAGCAATCAGCCCCAGCATTTT
>TRBV6-4|-|-|TRBJ1-2
CASSDPTVGGYTF
TGTGCCAGCAGTGACCCGACAGTGGGAGGCTACACCTTC
>TRBV5-1|-|TRBD2|TRBJ2-2
CASSLSGLAGSGELFF
TGCGCCAGCAGCTTGTCGGGACTAGCGGGATCCGGGGAGCTGTTTTTT
>TRBV5-1|-|-|TRBJ2-1
CASSSRTNSYNEQFF
TGCGCCAGCAGCTCTCGGACTAACTCCTACAATGAGCAGTTCTTC
>TRBV6-5|-|-|TRBJ1-3
CASSVGPNSGNTIYF
TGTGCCAGCAGCGTCGGGCCGAACTCTGGAAACACCATATATTTT
>TRBV29-1|-|TRBD1|TRBJ1-5
CSASTGSNQPQHF
TGCAGCGCCTCGACAGGGAGCAATCAGCCCCAGCATTTT
>TRBV5-4|once|-|TRBJ2-1
CASSLTGGTPYNEQFF
TGTGCCAGCAGCTTGACAGGTGGGACACCCTACAATGAGCAGTTCTTC
>TRBV6-5|-|-|TRBJ1-2
CASRELPYGYTF
TGTGCCAGCAGGGAGTTGCCATATGGCTACACCTTC
>TRBV30|-|TRBD1|TRBJ1-1
CAWREQGLMNTEAFF
TGTGCCTGGAGGGAACAGGGGCTAATGAACACTGAAGCTTTCTTT
>TRBV6-1|-|-|TRBJ1-4
CASKVIEKLFF
TGTGCCAGCAAGGTCATTGAAAAACTGTTTTTT
>TRBV5-1|-|-|TRBJ2-5
CASSLERQSQYF
TGCGCCAGCAGCTTGGAGCGTCAATCCCAGTACTTC
>TRBV6-1|-|-|TRBJ2-1
CALARDTDPYNEQFF
TGTGCGCTAGCCCGAGACACGGATCCTTACAATGAGCAGTTCTTC